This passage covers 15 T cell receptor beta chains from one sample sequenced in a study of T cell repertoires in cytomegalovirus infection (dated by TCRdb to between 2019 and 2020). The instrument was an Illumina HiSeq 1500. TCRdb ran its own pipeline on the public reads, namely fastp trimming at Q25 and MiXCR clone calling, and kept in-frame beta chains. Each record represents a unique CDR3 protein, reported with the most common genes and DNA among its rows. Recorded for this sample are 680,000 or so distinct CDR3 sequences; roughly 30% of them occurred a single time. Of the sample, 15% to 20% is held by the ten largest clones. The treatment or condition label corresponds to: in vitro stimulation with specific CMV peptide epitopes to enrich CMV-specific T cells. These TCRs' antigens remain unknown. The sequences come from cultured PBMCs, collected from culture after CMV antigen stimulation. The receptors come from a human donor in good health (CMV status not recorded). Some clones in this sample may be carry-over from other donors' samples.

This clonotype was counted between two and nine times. DNA for the CDR3: TGCGCCAGCAGCTTCCAGGGACTAGCGGGGGCCACCTACAATGAGCAGTTCTTC. Protein sequence: CASSFQGLAGATYNEQFF. V and J are TRBV5-1 and TRBJ2-1; TRBD2 matches at 14 bases. J lost 2 bases, V lost 2 bases, and 6 bases had no gene match. Looked up from germline, CDR1 is SGHRS and CDR2 is YFSETQ. This CDR3 has 18 amino acids.

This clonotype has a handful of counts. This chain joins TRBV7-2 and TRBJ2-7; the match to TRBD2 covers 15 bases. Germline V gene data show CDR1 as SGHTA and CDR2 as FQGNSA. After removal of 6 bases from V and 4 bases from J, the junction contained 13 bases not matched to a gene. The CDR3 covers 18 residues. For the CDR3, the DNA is TGTGCCAGCAGTCTGGGACTAGCGGGAGGTCCTGGGGGGTACGAGCAGTACTTC. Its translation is CASSLGLAGGPGGYEQYF. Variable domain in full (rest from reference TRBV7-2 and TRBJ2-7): GAGVSQSPSNKVTEKGKDVELRCDPISGHTALYWYRQSLGQGLEFLIYFQGNSAPDKSGLPSDRFSAERTGGSVSTLTIQRTQQEDSAVYLCASSLGLAGGPGGYEQYFGPGTRLTVT.

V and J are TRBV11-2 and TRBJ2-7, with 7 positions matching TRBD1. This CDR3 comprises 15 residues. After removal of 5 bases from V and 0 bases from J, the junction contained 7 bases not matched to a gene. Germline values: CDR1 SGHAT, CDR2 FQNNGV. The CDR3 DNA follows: TGTGCCAGCAGCAACAGGGGTGGACCCTCCTACGAGCAGTACTTC. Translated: CASSNRGGPSYEQYF.

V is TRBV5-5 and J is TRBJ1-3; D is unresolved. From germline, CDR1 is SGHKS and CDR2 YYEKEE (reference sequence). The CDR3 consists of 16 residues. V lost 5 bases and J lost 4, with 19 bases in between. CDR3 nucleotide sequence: TGTGCCAGCAGTTTCAGTGCCAGCTCTGCCGGAAACACCATATATTTT. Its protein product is CASSFSASSAGNTIYF.

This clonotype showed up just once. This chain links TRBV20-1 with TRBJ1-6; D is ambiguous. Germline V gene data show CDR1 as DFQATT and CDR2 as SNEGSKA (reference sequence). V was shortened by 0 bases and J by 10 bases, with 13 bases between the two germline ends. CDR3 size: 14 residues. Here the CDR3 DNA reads TGCAGTGCTAGAGAGGCGGTGAAGGGATCACCCCTCCACTTT. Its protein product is CSAREAVKGSPLHF.

The CDR3 reads CASSLFPTVNTEAFF. In DNA, the CDR3 is TGTGCCAGCAGCTTATTCCCTACGGTTAACACTGAAGCTTTCTTT. This chain joins TRBV5-4 and TRBJ1-1; D unresolved. From germline, CDR1 is SGHNT and CDR2 YYREEE (reference sequence). Between the trimmed V and J ends, which lost 2 bases and 2 bases, there was a span of 13 bases. The CDR3 has 15 residues.

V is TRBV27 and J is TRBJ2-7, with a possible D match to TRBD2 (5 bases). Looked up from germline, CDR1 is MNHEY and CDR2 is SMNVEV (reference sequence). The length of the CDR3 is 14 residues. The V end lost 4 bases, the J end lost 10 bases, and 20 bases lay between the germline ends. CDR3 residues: CASSSTRTPLHQYF. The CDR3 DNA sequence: TGTGCCAGCAGTTCCACCCGGACTCCCCTCCATCAGTACTTC.

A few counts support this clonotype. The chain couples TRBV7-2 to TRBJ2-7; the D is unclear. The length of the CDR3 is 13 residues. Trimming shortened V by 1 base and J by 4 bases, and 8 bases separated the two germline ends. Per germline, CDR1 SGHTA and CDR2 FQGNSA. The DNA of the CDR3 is TGTGCCAGCAGCTTAGGGGTGCTATACGAGCAGTACTTC. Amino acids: CASSLGVLYEQYF. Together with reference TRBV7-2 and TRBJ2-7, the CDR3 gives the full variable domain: GAGVSQSPSNKVTEKGKDVELRCDPISGHTALYWYRQSLGQGLEFLIYFQGNSAPDKSGLPSDRFSAERTGGSVSTLTIQRTQQEDSAVYLCASSLGVLYEQYFGPGTRLTVT.

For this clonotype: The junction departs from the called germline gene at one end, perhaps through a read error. CDR3 loop: CASSRLGDRGQRQHF. CDR3 DNA sequence: TGTGCCAGCAGCCGCTTGGGGGACAGGGGGCAGCGCCAGCATTTT. The chain employs TRBV2 and TRBJ1-5, with 12 bases matching TRBD1. CDR3 size: 15 residues. Germline V gene lookup returns CDR1 SNHLY and CDR2 FYNNEI.

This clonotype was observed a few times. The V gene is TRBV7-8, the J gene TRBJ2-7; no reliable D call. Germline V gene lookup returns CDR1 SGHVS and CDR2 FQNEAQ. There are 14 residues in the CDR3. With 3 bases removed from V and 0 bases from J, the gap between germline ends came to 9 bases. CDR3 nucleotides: TGTGCCAGCAGCTTTGACACTCTCTCCTACGAGCAGTACTTC. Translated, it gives CASSFDTLSYEQYF. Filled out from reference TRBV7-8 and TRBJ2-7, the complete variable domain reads GAGVSQSPRYKVAKRGQDVALRCDPISGHVSLFWYQQALGQGPEFLTYFQNEAQLDKSGLPSDRFFAERPEGSVSTLKIQRTQQEDSAVYLCASSFDTLSYEQYFGPGTRLTVT.

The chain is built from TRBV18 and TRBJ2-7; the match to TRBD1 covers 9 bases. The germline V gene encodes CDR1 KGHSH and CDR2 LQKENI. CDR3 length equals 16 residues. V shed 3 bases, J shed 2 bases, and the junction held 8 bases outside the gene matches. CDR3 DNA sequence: TGTGCCAGCTCACCCCAGGGACAGGGTAGAACCTACGAGCAGTACTTC. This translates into CASSPQGQGRTYEQYF. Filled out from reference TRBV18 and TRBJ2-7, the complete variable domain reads NAGVMQNPRHLVRRRGQEARLRCSPMKGHSHVYWYRQLPEEGLKFMVYLQKENIIDESGMPKERFSAEFPKEGPSILRIQQVVRGDSAAYFCASSPQGQGRTYEQYFGPGTRLTVT.

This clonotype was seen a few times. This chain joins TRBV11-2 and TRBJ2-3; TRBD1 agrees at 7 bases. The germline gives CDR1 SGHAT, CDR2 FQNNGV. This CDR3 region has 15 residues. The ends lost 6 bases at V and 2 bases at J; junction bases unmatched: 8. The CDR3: CASRFTGEFTDTQYF. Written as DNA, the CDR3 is TGTGCCAGCAGATTTACAGGGGAATTCACAGATACGCAGTATTTT.

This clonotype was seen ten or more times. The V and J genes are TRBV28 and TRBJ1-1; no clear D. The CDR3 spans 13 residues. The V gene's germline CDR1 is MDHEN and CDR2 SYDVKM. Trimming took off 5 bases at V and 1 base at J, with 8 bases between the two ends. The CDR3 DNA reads TGTGCCAGCAGTCCCACGGAGAACACTGAAGCTTTCTTT. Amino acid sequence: CASSPTENTEAFF. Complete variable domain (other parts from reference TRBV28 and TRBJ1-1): DVKVTQSSRYLVKRTGEKVFLECVQDMDHENMFWYRQDPGLGLRLIYFSYDVKMKEKGDIPEGYSVSREKKERFSLILESASTNQTSMYLCASSPTENTEAFFGQGTRLTVV.

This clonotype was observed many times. In nucleotides, the CDR3 is TGTGCCAGCAGCCGCACGGACAGTTATTCACCCCTCCACTTT. As protein: CASSRTDSYSPLHF. This chain joins TRBV7-2 and TRBJ1-6, with D possibly being TRBD1 (6 bases). V shed 5 bases and J shed 8 bases, with 13 bases lying between them. The CDR3 contains 14 residues. Germline V gene sequence: CDR1 SGHTA, CDR2 FQGNSA.

The CDR3 protein is CASSDRKGKSMSYEQYF. The DNA for the CDR3 is TGTGCCAGCAGTGACCGCAAGGGTAAATCAATGAGCTACGAGCAGTACTTC. The chain joins TRBV6-1 to TRBJ2-7, with no clear D. Germline V gene data show CDR1 as MNHNS and CDR2 as SASEGT. The CDR3 contains 17 residues. V was clipped by 3 bases and J by 3 bases, with 21 bases between them.